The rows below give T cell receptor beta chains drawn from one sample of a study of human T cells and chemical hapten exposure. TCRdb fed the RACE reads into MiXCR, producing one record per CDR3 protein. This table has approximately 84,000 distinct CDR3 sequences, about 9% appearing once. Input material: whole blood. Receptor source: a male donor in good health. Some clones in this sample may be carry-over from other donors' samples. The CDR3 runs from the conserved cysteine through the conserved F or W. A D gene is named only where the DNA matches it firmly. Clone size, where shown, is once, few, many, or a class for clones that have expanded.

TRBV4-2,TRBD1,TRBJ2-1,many,CASSQDPTTGANYNEQFF,TGTGCCAGCAGCCAAGATCCCACCACAGGGGCTAATTACAATGAGCAGTTCTTC
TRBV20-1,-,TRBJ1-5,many,CSARDHSMTGNQPQHF,TGCAGTGCTAGAGATCATAGTATGACGGGAAATCAGCCCCAGCATTTT
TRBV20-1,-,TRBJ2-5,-,CSARETGAQETQYF,TGCAGTGCTAGAGAAACGGGGGCACAAGAGACCCAGTACTTC
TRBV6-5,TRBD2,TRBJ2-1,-,CASSYGPLAGSYNEQFF,TGTGCCAGCAGTTACGGACCTTTAGCGGGAAGCTACAATGAGCAGTTCTTC
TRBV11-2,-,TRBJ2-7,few,CASSSTEPLDLGEQYF,TGTGCCAGCAGCTCGACAGAGCCTCTCGATTTGGGCGAGCAGTACTTC
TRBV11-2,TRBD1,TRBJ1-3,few,CASSLGARGAGNTIYF,TGTGCCAGCAGCTTAGGTGCCAGGGGGGCCGGAAACACCATATATTTT
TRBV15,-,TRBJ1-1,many,CATSRRDDRSTEAFF,TGTGCCACCAGCAGAAGAGATGACAGGAGCACTGAAGCTTTCTTT
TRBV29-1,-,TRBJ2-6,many,CSVGPDSGANVLTF,TGCAGCGTTGGCCCAGACTCTGGGGCCAACGTCCTGACTTTC
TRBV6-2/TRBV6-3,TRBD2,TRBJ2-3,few,CASSYSGRPSHPDTQYF,TGTGCCAGCAGTTACTCCGGGAGGCCCTCTCACCCAGATACGCAGTATTTT
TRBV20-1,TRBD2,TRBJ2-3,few,CSVKGLAGEVTQYF,TGCAGTGTTAAGGGACTAGCGGGAGAAGTTACGCAGTATTTT
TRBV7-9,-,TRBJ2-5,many,CASSPTWDGETQYF,TGTGCCAGCAGCCCCACTTGGGATGGAGAGACCCAGTACTTC
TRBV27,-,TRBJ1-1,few,CASRLGVHTEAFF,TGTGCCAGCAGATTGGGGGTTCACACTGAAGCTTTCTTT
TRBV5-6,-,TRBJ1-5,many,CASSSHGTLQHF,TGTGCCAGCAGCTCCCACGGAACCTTGCAGCATTTT
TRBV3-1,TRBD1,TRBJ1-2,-,CASSQDWAGGENGYSF,TGTGCCAGCAGCCAAGATTGGGCAGGGGGCGAGAATGGCTACTCCTTC
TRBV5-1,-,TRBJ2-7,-,CASSLADSSYEQYF,TGCGCCAGCAGCTTGGCCGACAGCTCCTACGAGCAGTACTTC
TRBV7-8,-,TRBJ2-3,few,CASSLGGAVNTDTQYF,TGTGCCAGCAGCTTAGGGGGGGCTGTCAACACAGATACGCAGTATTTT
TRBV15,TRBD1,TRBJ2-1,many,CATIDRGRYNEQFF,TGTGCCACCATCGACAGGGGAAGATACAATGAGCAGTTCTTC
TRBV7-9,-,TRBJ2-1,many,CASSLEGEGHRSYNEQFF,TGTGCCAGCAGCTTAGAGGGGGAGGGGCACCGATCCTACAATGAGCAGTTCTTC
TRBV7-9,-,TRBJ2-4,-,CDSSPQADPRAKNIQYF,TGTGACAGCAGCCCGCAAGCGGACCCTCGAGCCAAAAACATTCAGTACTTC
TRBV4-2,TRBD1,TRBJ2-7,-,CASSRRAGTGGVRSDEQYF,TGTGCCAGCAGCCGCCGCGCCGGGACAGGGGGCGTTCGGAGCGACGAGCAGTACTTC
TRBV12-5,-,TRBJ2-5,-,CASGLVPTGEQETQYF,TGTGCTAGTGGTTTGGTCCCGACAGGAGAGCAAGAGACCCAGTACTTC
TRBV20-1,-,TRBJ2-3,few,CSAPRVGVIHTDTQYF,TGCAGTGCTCCCCGGGTGGGGGTTATACACACAGATACGCAGTATTTT
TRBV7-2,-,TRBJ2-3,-,CASSLAFAVRTQDTQYF,TGTGCCAGCAGCTTAGCGTTCGCGGTGAGAACTCAAGATACGCAGTATTTT
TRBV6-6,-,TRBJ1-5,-,CASSADGVRDQPQHF,TGTGCCAGCAGTGCAGATGGAGTGCGGGATCAGCCCCAGCATTTT
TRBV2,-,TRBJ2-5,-,CASSPDGNQETQYF,TGTGCCAGCAGTCCCGACGGAAACCAAGAGACCCAGTACTTC
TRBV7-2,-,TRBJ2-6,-,CASSLDGASGANVLTF,TGTGCCAGCAGCTTAGACGGAGCCTCTGGGGCCAACGTCCTGACTTTC
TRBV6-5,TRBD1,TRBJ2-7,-,CASSVGTGKDEQYF,TGTGCCAGCAGTGTCGGGACAGGGAAGGACGAGCAGTACTTC
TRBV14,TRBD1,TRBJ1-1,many,CASSQGQVNTEAFF,TGTGCCAGCAGCCAGGGACAGGTGAACACTGAAGCTTTCTTT
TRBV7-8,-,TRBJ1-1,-,CASSLNDFATEAFF,TGTGCCAGCAGCTTAAATGATTTTGCCACTGAAGCTTTCTTT
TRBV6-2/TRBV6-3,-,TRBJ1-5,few,CASSYDINNQPQHF,TGTGCCAGCAGTTACGACATAAACAATCAGCCCCAGCATTTT
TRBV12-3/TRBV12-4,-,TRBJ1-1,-,CASSGKWGNTEAFF,TGTGCCAGCAGCGGGAAATGGGGGAACACTGAAGCTTTCTTT
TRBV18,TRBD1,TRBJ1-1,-,CASSRSGGDTEAFF,TGTGCCAGCTCACGCTCAGGGGGGGACACTGAAGCTTTCTTT
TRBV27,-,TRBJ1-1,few,CASSLPGMNTEAFF,TGTGCCAGCAGTTTGCCGGGCATGAACACTGAAGCTTTCTTT